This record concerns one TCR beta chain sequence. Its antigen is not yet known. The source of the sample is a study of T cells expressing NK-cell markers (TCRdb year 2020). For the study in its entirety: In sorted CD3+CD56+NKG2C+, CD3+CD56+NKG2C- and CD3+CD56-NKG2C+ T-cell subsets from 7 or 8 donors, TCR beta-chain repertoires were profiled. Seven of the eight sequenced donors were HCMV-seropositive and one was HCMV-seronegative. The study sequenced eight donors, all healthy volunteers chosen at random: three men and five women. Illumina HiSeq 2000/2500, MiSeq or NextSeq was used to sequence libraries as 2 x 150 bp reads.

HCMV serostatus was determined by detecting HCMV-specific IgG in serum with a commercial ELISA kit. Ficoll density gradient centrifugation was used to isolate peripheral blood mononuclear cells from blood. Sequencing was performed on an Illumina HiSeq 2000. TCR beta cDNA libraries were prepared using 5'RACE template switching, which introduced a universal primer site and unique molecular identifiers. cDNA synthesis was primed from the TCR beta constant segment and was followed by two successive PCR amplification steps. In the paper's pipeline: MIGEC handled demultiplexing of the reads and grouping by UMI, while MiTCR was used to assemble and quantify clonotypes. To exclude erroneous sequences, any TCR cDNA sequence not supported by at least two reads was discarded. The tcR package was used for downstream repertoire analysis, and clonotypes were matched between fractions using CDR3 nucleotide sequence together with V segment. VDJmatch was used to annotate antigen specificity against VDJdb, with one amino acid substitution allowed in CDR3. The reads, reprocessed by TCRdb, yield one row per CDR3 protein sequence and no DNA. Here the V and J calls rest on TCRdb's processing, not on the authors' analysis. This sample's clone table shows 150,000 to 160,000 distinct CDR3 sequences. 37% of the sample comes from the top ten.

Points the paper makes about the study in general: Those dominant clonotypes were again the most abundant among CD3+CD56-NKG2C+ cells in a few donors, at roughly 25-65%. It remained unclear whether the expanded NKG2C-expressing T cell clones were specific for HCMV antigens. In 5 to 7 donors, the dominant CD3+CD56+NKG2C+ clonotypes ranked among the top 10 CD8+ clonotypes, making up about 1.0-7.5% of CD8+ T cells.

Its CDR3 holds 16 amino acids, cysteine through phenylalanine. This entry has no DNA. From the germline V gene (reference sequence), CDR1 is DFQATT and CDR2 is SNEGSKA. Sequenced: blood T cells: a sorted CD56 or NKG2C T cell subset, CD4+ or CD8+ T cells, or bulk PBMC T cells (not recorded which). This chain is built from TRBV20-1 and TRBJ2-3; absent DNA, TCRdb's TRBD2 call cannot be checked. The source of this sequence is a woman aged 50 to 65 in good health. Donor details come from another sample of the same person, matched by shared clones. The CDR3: CSARDDLAISTDTQYF.